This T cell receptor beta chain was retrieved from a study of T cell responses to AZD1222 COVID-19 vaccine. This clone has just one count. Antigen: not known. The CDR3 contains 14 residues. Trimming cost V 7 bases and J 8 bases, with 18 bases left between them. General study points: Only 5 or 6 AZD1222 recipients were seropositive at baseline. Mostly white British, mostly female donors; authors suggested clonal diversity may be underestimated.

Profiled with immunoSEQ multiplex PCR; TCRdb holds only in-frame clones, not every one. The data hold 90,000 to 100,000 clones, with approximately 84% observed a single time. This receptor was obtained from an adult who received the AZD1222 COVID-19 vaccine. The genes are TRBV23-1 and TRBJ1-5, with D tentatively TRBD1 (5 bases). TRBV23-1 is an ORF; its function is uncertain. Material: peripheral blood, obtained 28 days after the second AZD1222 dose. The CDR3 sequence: CASTRRGSHKPQHF. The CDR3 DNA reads TGCGCCAGCACGAGAAGGGGCAGCCATAAGCCCCAGCATTTT.